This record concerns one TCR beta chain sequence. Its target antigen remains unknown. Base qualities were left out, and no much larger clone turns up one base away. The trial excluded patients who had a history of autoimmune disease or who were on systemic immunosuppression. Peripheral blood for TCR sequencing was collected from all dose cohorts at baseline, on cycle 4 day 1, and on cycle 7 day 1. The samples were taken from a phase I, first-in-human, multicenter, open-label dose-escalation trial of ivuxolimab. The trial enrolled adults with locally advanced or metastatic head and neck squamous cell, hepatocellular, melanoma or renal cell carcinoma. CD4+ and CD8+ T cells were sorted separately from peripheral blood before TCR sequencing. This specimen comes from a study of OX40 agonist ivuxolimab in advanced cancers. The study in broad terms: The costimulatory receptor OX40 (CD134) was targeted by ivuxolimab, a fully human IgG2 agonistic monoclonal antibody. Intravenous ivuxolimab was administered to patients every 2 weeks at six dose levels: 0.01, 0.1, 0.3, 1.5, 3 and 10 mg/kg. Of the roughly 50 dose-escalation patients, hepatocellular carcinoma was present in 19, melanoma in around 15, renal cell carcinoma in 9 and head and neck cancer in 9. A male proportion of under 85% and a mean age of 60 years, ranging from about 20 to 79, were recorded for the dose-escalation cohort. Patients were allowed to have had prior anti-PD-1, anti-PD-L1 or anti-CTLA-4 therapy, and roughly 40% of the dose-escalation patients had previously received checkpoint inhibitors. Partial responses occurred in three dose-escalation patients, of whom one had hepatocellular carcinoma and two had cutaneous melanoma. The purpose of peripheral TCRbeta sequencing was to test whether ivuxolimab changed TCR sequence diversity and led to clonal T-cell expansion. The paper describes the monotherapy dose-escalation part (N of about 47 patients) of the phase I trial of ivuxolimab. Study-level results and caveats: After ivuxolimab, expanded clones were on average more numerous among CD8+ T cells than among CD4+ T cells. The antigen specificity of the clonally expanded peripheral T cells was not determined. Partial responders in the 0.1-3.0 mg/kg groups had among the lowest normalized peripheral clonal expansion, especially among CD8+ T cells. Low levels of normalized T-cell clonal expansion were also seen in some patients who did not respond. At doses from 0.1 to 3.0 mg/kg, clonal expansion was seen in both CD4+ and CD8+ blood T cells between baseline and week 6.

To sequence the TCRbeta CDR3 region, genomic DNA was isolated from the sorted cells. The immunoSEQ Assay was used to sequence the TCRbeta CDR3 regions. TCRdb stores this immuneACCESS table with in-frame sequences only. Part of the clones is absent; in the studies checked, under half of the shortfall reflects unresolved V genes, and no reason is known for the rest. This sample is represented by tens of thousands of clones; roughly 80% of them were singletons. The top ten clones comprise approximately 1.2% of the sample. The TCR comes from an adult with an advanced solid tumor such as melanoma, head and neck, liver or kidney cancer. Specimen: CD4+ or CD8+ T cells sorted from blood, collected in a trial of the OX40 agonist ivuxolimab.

This receptor carries the CDR3 CASSSDRVGVTEAFF. In nucleotides, the sequence is TGTGCCAGCAGCTCCGACAGGGTCGGGGTCACTGAAGCTTTCTTT. The chain employs TRBV6-6 and TRBJ1-1, with 7 bases in between that match TRBD1. CDR1 and CDR2 were assigned from the germline V gene (reference sequence) as MNHNY and SVGAGI. From cysteine to phenylalanine, the CDR3 is 15 amino acids long. The read is trimmed to its CDR3 DNA, 45 bases read in frame from base 1. V is cut back by 6 bases and J by 4 bases, with 11 bases in the junction unmatched.